The 2 T cell receptor beta chains listed next were all sequenced from one sample in a study of blood T cell repertoires in COVID-19. Clones were sequenced by immunoSEQ multiplex PCR, and TCRdb holds only the in-frame ones, with some missing. The sample consists of 100,000 to 150,000 clones, 88% of them appearing once. Sequenced sample: peripheral blood. All receptors come from a human donor in a cohort sampled during active COVID-19.

This clone appeared a single time. J is TRBJ2-7 and V is TRBV28; 11 bases align to TRBD2. The CDR3 runs to 19 residues. CDR1 and CDR2 (germline): MDHEN, SYDVKM. J lost 3 bases, V lost 5 bases, and 18 bases had no gene match. In DNA form, the CDR3 reads TGTGCCAGCAGTCCATCGTTTATTAGCGGGAGGGGATCCCACTACGAGCAGTACTTC. It is translated as CASSPSFISGRGSHYEQYF. Complete variable domain (other parts from reference TRBV28 and TRBJ2-7): DVKVTQSSRYLVKRTGEKVFLECVQDMDHENMFWYRQDPGLGLRLIYFSYDVKMKEKGDIPEGYSVSREKKERFSLILESASTNQTSMYLCASSPSFISGRGSHYEQYFGPGTRLTVT.

The chain employs TRBV2 and TRBJ1-1, with D perhaps matching TRBD1 (6 bases). CDR1 is SNHLY and CDR2 is FYNNEI in the germline V gene. The CDR3 is 14 residues long. Trimming removed 6 bases from V and 1 base from J, with 12 bases in between. CDR3 protein: CASRADRWNTEAFF. The CDR3 region has the DNA TGTGCCAGCAGGGCCGACAGGTGGAACACTGAAGCTTTCTTT.